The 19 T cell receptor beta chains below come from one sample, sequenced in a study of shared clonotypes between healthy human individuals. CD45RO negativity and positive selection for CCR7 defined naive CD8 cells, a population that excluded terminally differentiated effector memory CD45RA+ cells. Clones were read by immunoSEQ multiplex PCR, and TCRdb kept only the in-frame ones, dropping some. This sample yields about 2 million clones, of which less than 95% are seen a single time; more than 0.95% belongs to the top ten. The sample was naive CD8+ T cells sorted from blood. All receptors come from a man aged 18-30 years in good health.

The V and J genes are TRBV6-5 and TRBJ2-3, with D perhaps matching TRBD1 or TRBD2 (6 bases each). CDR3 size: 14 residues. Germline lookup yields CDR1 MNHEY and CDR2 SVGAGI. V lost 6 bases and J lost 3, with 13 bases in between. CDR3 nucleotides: TGTGCCAGCAGGCCTAGAGGGGGGACAGATACGCAGTATTTT. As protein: CASRPRGGTDTQYF.

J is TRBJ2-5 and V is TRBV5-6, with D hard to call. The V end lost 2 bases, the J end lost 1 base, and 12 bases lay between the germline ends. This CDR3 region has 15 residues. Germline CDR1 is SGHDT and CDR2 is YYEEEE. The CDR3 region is CASSFLLGSQETQYF. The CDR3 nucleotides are TGTGCCAGCAGCTTTCTCCTCGGGTCCCAAGAGACCCAGTACTTC.

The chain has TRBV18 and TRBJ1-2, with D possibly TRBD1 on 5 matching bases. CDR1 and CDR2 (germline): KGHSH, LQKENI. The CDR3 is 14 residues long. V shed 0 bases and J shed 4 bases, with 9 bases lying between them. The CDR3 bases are TGTGCCAGCTCACCACCGGAAGGGGCCTATGGCTACACCTTC. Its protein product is CASSPPEGAYGYTF. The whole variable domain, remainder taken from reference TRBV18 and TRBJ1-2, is NAGVMQNPRHLVRRRGQEARLRCSPMKGHSHVYWYRQLPEEGLKFMVYLQKENIIDESGMPKERFSAEFPKEGPSILRIQQVVRGDSAAYFCASSPPEGAYGYTFGSGTRLTVV.

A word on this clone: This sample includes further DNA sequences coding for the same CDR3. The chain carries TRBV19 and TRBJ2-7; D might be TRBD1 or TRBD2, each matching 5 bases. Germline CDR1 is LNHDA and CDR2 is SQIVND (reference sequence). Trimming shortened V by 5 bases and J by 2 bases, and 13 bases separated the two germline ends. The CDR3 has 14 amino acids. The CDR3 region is CASSFQGAAYEQYF. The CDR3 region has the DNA TGTGCCAGTAGTTTTCAGGGAGCCGCCTACGAGCAGTACTTC.

The CDR3 DNA reads as TGCGCCAGCAGCCAAGCGCTAGCCAAAAACATTCAGTACTTC. It specifies CASSQALAKNIQYF. The rearrangement links TRBV4-3 to TRBJ2-4; D is unresolved. Trimming pared 1 base from V and 0 bases from J, leaving 4 bases between. Per the germline V gene, CDR1 is LGHNA and CDR2 is YSLEER. This CDR3 has 14 residues.

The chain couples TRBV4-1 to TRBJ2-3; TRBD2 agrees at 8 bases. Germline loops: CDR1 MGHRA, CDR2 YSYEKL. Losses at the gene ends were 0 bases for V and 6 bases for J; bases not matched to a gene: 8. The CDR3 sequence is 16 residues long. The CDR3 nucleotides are TGCGCCAGCAGCCAAGATGGAGCGGGAGCGGCGGATACGCAGTATTTT. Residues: CASSQDGAGAADTQYF.

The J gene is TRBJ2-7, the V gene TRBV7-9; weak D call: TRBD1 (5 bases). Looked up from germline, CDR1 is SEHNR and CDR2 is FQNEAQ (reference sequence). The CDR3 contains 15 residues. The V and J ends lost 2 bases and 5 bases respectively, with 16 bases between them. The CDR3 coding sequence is TGTGCCAGCAGCTTATCCCAGGGAAGGCCCGACGAGCAGTACTTC. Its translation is CASSLSQGRPDEQYF.

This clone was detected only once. In DNA, the CDR3 is TGTGCCAGCAGCCTCCTCAAATACGAGCAGTACTTC. Translation: CASSLLKYEQYF. V gene TRBV13 combines with J gene TRBJ2-7, with D uncertain. With 5 bases removed from V and 4 bases from J, the gap between germline ends came to 9 bases. This CDR3 comprises 12 residues. In germline, CDR1 is PRHDT, CDR2 FYEKMQ (reference sequence).

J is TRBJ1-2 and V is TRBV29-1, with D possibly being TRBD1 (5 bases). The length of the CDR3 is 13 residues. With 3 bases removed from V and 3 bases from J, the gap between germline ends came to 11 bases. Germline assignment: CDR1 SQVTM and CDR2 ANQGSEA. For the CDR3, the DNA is TGCAGCGTTGAGCCGGGGGACGACTATGGCTACACCTTC. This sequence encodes CSVEPGDDYGYTF. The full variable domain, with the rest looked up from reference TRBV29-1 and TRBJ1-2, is SAVISQKPSRDICQRGTSLTIQCQVDSQVTMMFWYRQQPGQSLTLIATANQGSEATYESGFVIDKFPISRPNLTFSTLTVSNMSPEDSSIYLCSVEPGDDYGYTFGSGTRLTVV.

The CDR3 protein is CASSQNGVETQYF. CDR3 DNA sequence: TGTGCCAGCAGCCAAAACGGGGTAGAGACCCAGTACTTC. The chain links TRBV7-9 to TRBJ2-5; possibly TRBD2 for D (5 bases). CDR1 is SEHNR and CDR2 is FQNEAQ in the germline V gene (reference sequence). This CDR3 spans 13 amino acids. V was pared by 5 bases and J by 4 bases, with 11 bases between.

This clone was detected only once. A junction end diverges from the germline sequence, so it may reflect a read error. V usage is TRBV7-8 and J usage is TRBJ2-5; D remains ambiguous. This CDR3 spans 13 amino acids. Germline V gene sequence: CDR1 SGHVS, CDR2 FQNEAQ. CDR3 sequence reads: CASSSESQGTQYF. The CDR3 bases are TGTGCCAGCAGCTCCGAAAGCCAAGGGACCCAGTACTTC.

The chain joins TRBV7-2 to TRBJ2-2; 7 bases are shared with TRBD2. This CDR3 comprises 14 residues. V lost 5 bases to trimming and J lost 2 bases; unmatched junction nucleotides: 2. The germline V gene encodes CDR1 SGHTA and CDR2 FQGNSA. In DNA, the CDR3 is TGTGCCAGCAGCACGGGACTAAACACCGGGGAGCTGTTTTTT. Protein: CASSTGLNTGELFF.

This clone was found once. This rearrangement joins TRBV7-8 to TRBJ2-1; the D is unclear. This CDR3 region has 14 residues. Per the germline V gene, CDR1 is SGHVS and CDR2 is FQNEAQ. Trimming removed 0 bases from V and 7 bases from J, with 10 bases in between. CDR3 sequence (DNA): TGTGCCAGCAGCTTAGCGAACCGTTTGAATGAGCAGTTCTTC. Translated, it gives CASSLANRLNEQFF.

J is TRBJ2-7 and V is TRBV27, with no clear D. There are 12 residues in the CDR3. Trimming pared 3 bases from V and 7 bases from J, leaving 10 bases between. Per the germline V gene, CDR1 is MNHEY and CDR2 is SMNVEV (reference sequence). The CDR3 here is CASSFLTGEQYF. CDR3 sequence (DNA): TGTGCCAGCAGTTTTCTGACCGGGGAGCAGTACTTC.

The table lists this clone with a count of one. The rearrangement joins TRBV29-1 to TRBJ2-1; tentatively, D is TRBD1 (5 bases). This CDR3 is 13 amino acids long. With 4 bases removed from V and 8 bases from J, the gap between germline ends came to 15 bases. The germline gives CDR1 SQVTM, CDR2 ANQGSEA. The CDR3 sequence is CSVVQWGPDEQFF. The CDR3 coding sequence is TGCAGCGTTGTACAATGGGGCCCGGATGAGCAGTTCTTC.

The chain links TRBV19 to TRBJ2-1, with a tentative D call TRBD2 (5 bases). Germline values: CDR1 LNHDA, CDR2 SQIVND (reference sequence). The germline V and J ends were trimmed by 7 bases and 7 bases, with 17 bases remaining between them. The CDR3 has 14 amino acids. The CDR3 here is CASIRRGPGNEQFF. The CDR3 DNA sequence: TGTGCCAGTATCCGACGCGGGCCGGGGAATGAGCAGTTCTTC.

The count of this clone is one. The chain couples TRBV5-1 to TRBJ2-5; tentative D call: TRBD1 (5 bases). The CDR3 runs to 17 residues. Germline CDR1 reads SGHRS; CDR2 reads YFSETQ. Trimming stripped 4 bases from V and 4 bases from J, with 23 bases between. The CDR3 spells CASSQERSRVVGETQYF. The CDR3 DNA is TGCGCCAGCAGCCAAGAACGATCCAGGGTGGTGGGAGAGACCCAGTACTTC.

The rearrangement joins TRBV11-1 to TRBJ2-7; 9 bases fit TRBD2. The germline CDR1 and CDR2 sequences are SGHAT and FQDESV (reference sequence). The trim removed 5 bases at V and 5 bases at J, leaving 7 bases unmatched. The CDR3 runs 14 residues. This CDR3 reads CASSPGTSMHEQYF. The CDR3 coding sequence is TGTGCCAGCAGCCCAGGGACTAGCATGCACGAGCAGTACTTC.

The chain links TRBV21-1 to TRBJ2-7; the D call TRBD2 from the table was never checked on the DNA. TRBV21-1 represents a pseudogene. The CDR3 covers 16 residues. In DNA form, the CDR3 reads TGTGCCAGCAGCAAGGGTAGCGGGAGGACCCCCCACGAGCAGTACTTC. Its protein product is CASSKGSGRTPHEQYF.